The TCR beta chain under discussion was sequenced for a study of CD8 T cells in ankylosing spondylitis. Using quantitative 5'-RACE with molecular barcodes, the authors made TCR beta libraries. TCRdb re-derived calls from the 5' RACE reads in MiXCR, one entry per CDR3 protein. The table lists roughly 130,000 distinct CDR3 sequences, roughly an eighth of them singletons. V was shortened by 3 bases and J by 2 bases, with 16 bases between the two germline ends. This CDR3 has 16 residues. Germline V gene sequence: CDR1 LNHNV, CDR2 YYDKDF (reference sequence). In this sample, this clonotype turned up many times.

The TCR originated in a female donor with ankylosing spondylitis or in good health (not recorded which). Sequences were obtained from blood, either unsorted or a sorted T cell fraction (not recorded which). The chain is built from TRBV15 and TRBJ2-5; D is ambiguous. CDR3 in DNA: TGTGCCACCAGCAGGGCGAATACGGGTTCACAAGAGACCCAGTACTTC. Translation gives CATSRANTGSQETQYF.